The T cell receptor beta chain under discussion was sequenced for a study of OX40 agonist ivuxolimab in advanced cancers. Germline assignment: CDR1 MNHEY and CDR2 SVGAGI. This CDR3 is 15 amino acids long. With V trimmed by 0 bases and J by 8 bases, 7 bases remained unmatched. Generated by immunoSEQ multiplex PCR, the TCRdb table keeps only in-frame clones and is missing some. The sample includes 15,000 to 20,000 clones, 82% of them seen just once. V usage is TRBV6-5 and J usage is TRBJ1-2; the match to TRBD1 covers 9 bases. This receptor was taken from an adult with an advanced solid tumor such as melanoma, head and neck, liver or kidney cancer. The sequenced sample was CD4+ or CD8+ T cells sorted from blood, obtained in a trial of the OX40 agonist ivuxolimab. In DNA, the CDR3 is TGTGCCAGCAGTTACTCCGGGACAGGGCGAAAGGGCTACACCTTC. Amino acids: CASSYSGTGRKGYTF.